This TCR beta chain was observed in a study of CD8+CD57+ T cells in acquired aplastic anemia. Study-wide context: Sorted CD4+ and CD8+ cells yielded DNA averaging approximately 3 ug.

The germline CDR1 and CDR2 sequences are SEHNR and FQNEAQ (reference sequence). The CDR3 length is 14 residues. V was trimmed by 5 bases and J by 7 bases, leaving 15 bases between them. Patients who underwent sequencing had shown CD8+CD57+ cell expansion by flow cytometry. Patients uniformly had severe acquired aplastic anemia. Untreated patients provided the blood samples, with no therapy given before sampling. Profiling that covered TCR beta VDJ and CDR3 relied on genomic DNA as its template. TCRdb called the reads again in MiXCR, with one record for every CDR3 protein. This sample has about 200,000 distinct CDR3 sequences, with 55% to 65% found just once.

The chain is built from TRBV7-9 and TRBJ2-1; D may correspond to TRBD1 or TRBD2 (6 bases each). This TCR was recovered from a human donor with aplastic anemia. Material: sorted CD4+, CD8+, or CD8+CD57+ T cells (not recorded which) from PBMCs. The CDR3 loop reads CASSGGGRRNEQFF. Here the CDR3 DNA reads TGTGCCAGCAGCGGAGGGGGGCGTCGTAATGAGCAGTTCTTC.